Listed here are 16 T cell receptor beta chains from one sample, sequenced in a study of read filtering for tumor transcriptome and immune sequencing. Molecular barcoded adaptors covering alpha/delta and beta/gamma chains were used on 400 to 450 ng RNA. TCRdb re-derived calls from the reads in MiXCR, one entry per CDR3 protein. The sample has more than 100,000 distinct CDR3 sequences, about 12% seen once; the top ten hold around 8.2%. Sequencing was carried out using a population of CD138-negative cells sorted from bone marrow. These receptors originate from a donor aged 40 or over with multiple myeloma.

This clonotype was counted only a few times. V is TRBV27 and J is TRBJ1-2; D remains ambiguous. The CDR3 length is 13 residues. V was clipped by 5 bases and J by 5 bases, with 12 bases between them. Germline assignment: CDR1 MNHEY and CDR2 SMNVEV (reference sequence). The CDR3 spells CASSPNELYGYTF. The CDR3 DNA reads TGTGCCAGCAGTCCCAACGAATTGTATGGCTACACCTTC.

This clonotype was recorded many times. This CDR3 reads CASSLGSIGTGKYEQYF. CDR3 bases: TGTGCCAGCAGCTTAGGCTCCATTGGGACAGGGAAATACGAGCAGTACTTC. This chain uses TRBV7-9 with TRBJ2-7; TRBD1 matches 9 bases. The CDR3 loop spans 17 amino acids. V shed 1 base, J shed 4 bases, and the junction held 11 bases outside the gene matches. Germline assignment: CDR1 SEHNR and CDR2 FQNEAQ (reference sequence).

The chain is built from TRBV5-1 and TRBJ1-2; D is undetermined. The CDR3 has 17 residues. Germline lookup yields CDR1 SGHRS and CDR2 YFSETQ. Trimming left V 0 bases short and J 6 bases short, with 21 bases between. The DNA for the CDR3 is TGCGCCAGCAGCTTGGAACGGCAGAGCCCCCTTCTTGATGGCTACACCTTC. Amino acids: CASSLERQSPLLDGYTF.

In its sample, this clonotype was seen many times. The V gene is TRBV5-5, the J gene TRBJ1-2; perhaps TRBD1 as D (6 bases). CDR1 and CDR2 (germline): SGHKS, YYEKEE (reference sequence). This CDR3 comprises 13 residues. Trimming pared 5 bases from V and 4 bases from J, leaving 12 bases between. The CDR3 spells CASRTGQSYGYTF. The CDR3 region has the DNA TGTGCCAGCAGGACCGGACAGAGCTATGGCTACACCTTC.

This clonotype was seen ten or more times. The chain has TRBV7-2 and TRBJ2-1; 7 bases align to TRBD1. V lost 1 base and J lost 4; bases outside the gene matches: 7. This CDR3 has 16 residues. Germline V gene sequence: CDR1 SGHTA, CDR2 FQGNSA. The CDR3 loop reads CASSLDRGPSYNEQFF. CDR3 coding DNA: TGTGCCAGCAGCTTAGACAGGGGCCCTTCTTACAATGAGCAGTTCTTC.

This clonotype was counted many times. The V call is TRBV7-2, the J call TRBJ2-1; no reliable D call. From germline, CDR1 is SGHTA and CDR2 FQGNSA. The V and J ends lost 8 bases and 4 bases respectively, with 9 bases between them. The CDR3 is 12 amino acids. The CDR3 DNA reads TGTGCCAGCTTTTCCAGTTACAATGAGCAGTTCTTC. Its protein product is CASFSSYNEQFF.

Ten or more counts support this clonotype. This chain links TRBV7-2 with TRBJ1-1, with D hard to call. Germline CDR1 and CDR2: SGHTA and FQGNSA. The CDR3 length is 14 residues. V shed 3 bases and J shed 4 bases, with 12 bases lying between them. This CDR3 reads CASSLALYSTEAFF. In nucleotides, the CDR3 is TGTGCCAGCAGCTTGGCCTTATATAGCACTGAAGCTTTCTTT.

This clonotype was recorded at least ten times. The chain links TRBV11-3 to TRBJ2-5; D is perhaps TRBD1 (6 bases). V shed 1 base and J shed 5 bases, with 14 bases lying between them. Germline loops: CDR1 SGHNT, CDR2 YENEEA. There are 15 residues in the CDR3. CDR3 nucleotides: TGTGCCAGCAGCTTAGTAGGCACAGGGTCGGAGACCCAGTACTTC. It specifies CASSLVGTGSETQYF.

The genes are TRBV5-5 and TRBJ2-7; D remains unclear. CDR3 size: 16 residues. The V end lost 0 bases, the J end lost 3 bases, and 16 bases lay between the germline ends. CDR1 is SGHKS and CDR2 is YYEKEE in the germline V gene (reference sequence). The CDR3 bases are TGTGCCAGCAGCTTGGAATCGTCCGGGCCGGGCTACGAGCAGTACTTC. Its translation is CASSLESSGPGYEQYF.

Concerning this clonotype itself: One base away lies a much larger clone, so this may be a sequencing read error. The chain recombines TRBV4-3 with TRBJ2-7; maybe TRBD2 (5 bases). V gave up 1 base and J gave up 3 bases, with 7 bases separating them. The V gene's germline CDR1 is LGHNA and CDR2 YSLEER. The CDR3 is made up of 13 amino acids. The CDR3 here is CASSQVASYEQYV. The CDR3 coding sequence is TGCGCCAGCAGCCAAGTAGCGAGCTACGAGCAGTACGTC.

On this clonotype itself: Since a much larger clone is just one base distant, this may be a read error. The rearrangement joins TRBV20-1 to TRBJ2-3, with no clear D. This CDR3 is built from 14 residues. CDR1 is DFQATT and CDR2 is SNEGSKA in the germline V gene (reference sequence). CDR3 nucleotides: TGCTGTGCTGAGAAAAGCCCTAGCACAGATACGCAGTATTTT. Its protein is CCAEKSPSTDTQYF.

In its sample, this clonotype was seen many times. This chain links TRBV5-1 with TRBJ1-1, with D tentatively TRBD1 (5 bases). Germline CDR1 reads SGHRS; CDR2 reads YFSETQ. This CDR3 comprises 15 residues. V was cut by 3 bases and J by 4 bases, with 16 bases left in between. This CDR3 reads CASSSARAMGTEAFF. The CDR3 bases are TGCGCCAGCAGCTCAGCCAGGGCGATGGGCACTGAAGCTTTCTTT.

This clonotype has a handful of counts. The chain uses TRBV30 and TRBJ1-5, with a weak D call TRBD1 (5 bases). Germline V CDR1 and CDR2: GTSNPN, SVGIG (reference sequence). With 4 bases removed from V and 6 bases from J, the gap between germline ends came to 16 bases. CDR3 length: 14 residues. DNA of the CDR3: TGTGCCTGGACCCTCACTGGGGGTTTTCAGCCCCAGCATTTT. Translated: CAWTLTGGFQPQHF.

This clonotype was recorded at least ten times. The rearrangement joins TRBV24-1 to TRBJ2-1; 8 nucleotides agree with TRBD2. Germline lookup yields CDR1 KGHDR and CDR2 SFDVKD. V lost 3 bases to trimming and J lost 3 bases; unmatched junction nucleotides: 6. CDR3 length: 16 residues. The CDR3 sequence: CATSDDREGSYNEQFF. CDR3 coding DNA: TGTGCCACCAGTGATGACCGGGAGGGAAGCTACAATGAGCAGTTCTTC.

This clonotype was seen a few times. V usage is TRBV5-5 and J usage is TRBJ1-5; 10 nucleotides align to TRBD1. CDR1 is SGHKS, CDR2 YYEKEE, per germline (reference sequence). The CDR3 sequence is 14 residues long. Losses at the gene ends were 2 bases for V and 5 bases for J; bases not matched to a gene: 1. In nucleotides, the CDR3 is TGTGCCAGCAGCTTCGGGACAGGGGATCAGCCCCAGCATTTT. Translating it yields CASSFGTGDQPQHF.

This clonotype was picked up many times. The genes are TRBV29-1 and TRBJ2-1; D is undetermined. Germline CDR1 and CDR2: SQVTM and ANQGSEA. The CDR3 runs 11 residues. V gave up 4 bases and J gave up 7 bases, with 8 bases separating them. The CDR3, as DNA: TGCAGCGTTGTTCTTCGGAATGAGCAGTTCTTC. Encoded protein: CSVVLRNEQFF.